This T cell receptor (beta chain) was sequenced during a study of OX40 agonist ivuxolimab in advanced cancers. Study results and limitations: The antigens recognized by the expanded peripheral T cells, that is their antigen specificity, were not determined.

Here immunoSEQ multiplex PCR was the method, and the copy in TCRdb shows in-frame clones only, minus some. The data contain roughly 67,000 clones, 92% of them singletons. Notes on this clone: What it binds is not known.

The ends were cut back, 5 bases at V and 3 bases at J, with 17 bases in the middle. The CDR3 sequence is 15 residues long. Germline CDR1 reads MNHEY; CDR2 reads SMNVEV (reference sequence). The chain is built from TRBV27 and TRBJ2-7; D may correspond to TRBD1 or TRBD2 (6 bases each). Sequenced material: CD4+ or CD8+ T cells sorted from blood, taken in a trial of the OX40 agonist ivuxolimab. This receptor was identified in an adult with an advanced solid tumor such as melanoma, head and neck, liver or kidney cancer. This CDR3 reads CASSAFLGGGYEQYF. CDR3 nucleotides: TGTGCCAGCAGTGCGTTTCTTGGAGGGGGCTACGAGCAGTACTTC.